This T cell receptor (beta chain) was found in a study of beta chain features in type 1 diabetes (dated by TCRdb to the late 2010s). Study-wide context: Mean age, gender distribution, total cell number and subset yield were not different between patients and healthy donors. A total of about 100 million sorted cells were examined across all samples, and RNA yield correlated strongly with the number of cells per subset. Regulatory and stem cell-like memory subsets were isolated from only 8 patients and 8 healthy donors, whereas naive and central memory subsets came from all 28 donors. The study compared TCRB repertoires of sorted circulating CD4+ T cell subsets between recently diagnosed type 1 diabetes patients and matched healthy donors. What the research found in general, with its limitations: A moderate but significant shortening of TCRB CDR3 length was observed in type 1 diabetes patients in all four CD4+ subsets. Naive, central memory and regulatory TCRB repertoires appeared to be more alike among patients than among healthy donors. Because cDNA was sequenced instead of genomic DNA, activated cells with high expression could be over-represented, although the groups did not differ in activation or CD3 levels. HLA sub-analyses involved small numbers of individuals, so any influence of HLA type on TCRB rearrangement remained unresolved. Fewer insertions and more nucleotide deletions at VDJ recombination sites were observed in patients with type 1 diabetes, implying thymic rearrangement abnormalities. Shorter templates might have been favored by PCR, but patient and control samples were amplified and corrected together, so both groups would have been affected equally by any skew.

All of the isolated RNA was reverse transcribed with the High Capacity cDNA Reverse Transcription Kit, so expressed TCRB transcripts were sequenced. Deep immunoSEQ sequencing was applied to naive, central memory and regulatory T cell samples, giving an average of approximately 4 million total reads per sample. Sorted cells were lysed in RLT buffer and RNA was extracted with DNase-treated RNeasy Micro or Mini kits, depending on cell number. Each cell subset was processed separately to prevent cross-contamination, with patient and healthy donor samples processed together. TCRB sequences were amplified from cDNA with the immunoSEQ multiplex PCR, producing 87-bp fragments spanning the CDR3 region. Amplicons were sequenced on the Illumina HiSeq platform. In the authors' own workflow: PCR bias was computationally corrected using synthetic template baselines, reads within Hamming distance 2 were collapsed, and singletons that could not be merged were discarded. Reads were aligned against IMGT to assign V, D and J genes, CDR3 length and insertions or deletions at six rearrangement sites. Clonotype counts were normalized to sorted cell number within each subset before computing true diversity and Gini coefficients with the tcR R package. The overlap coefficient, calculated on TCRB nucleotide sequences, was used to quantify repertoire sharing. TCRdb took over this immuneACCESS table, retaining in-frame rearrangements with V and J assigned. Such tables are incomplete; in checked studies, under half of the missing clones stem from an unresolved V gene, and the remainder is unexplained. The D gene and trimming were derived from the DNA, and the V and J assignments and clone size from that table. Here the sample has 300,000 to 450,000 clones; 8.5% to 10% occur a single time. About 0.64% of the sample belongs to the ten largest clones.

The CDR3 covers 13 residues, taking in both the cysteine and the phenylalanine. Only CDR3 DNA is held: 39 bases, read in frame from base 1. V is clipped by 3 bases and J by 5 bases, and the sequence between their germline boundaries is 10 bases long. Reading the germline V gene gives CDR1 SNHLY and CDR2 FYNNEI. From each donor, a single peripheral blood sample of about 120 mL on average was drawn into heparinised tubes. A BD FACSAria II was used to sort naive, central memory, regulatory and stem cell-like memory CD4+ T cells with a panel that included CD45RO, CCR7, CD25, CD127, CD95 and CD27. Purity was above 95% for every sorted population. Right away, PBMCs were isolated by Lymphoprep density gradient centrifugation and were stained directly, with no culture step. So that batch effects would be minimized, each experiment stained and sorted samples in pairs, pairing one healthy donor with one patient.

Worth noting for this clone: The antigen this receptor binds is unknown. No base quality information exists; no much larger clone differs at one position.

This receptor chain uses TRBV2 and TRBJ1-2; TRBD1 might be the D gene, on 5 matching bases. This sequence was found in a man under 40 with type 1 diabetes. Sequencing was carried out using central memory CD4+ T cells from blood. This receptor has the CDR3 CASSESGGYGYTF. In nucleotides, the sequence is TGTGCCAGCAGTGAGTCGGGGGGTTATGGCTACACCTTC.